The TCR beta chain under discussion was sequenced for a study of shared clonotypes between healthy human individuals (dated by TCRdb to the early 2020s). Turning to the overall study: A couple of women and a few men aged 18 to 49 years were included in the cohort. For each donor, CD4 naive and CD4 memory were each given three plates, CD8 naive was given two plates, and CD8 memory was given one plate. To estimate repertoire size and how much clonotype sharing occurs between individuals, the study deeply sequenced the blood TCR repertoires of a handful of healthy adults. To increase sequencing depth and limit assay-specific biases, TCR repertoire library preparation and sequencing were carried out by different laboratories using diverse techniques. Per donor, leukapheresis produced somewhere between about 0.9 and 9 billion PBMCs.

Overall results and qualifications from the work: Based on pairwise subsampling, the degree of clonotype sharing among donors was expected to be affected by sequencing depth. Sampling was limited to blood, and TCR repertoires in tissue likely differ from TCR repertoires in blood. Incomplete sequencing was indicated by rarefaction of sorted-subset datasets, despite the large sequencing depth. Across a handful of donors, roughly 5% of naive CD4, approximately 3.5% of naive CD8, roughly 2.3% of memory CD4, and approximately 0.42% of memory CD8 clonotypes were shared. Clonotypes shared by all four sorted-subset donors showed higher generation probabilities than non-shared clonotypes. Naive subsets generally had larger estimated clonotype richness than memory subsets did. Because the study included a small number of donors, the genetic and exposure-history diversity represented was limited.

TCR CDR3 regions were amplified from genomic DNA by multiplex PCR using the deep immunoSEQ assay. For each cell subset, the extracted genomic DNA was distributed evenly across all wells of several immunoSEQ 96-well plates, and each plate served as one replicate. For sorted subsets, each replicate PCR was loaded with 200 ng genomic DNA, equivalent to 25,000 to 35,000 T cell genomes. Purified libraries were quantified with a Qubit 3.0 fluorometer, sized on a Bioanalyzer 2100, and re-quantified with the KAPA Library Quantification kit. A separate single-read 150-cycle Illumina NextSeq 550 flow cell was used to sequence each immunoSEQ 96-well plate. The original pipeline was this. Because the immunoSEQ output included only junctional sequences and no quality scores, the filtering could not be the same as the filtering used for full-length reads. Sequences were annotated with PyIR, a Python wrapper for IgBLAST v1.9, and V/J genes and CDR3 were assigned using IMGT germline references. Reads were removed for weak V/J assignments (E-value above 1e-6), missing CDR3, stop codons, out-of-frame junctions, or ambiguous translated residues. V3J clonotypes were defined by identical inferred V gene, J gene, and CDR3 amino acid sequence. Percentage overlap between repertoires was computed as shared unique clonotypes divided by the size of the smaller repertoire. Repertoire richness was assessed with RTK rarefaction, the Chao1 estimator, and Recon v2.1 estimates of unobserved clonotypes. Generation probabilities for all TCRbeta clonotypes obtained by the gDNA method from four donors were computed using OLGA. TCRdb took this table from immuneACCESS and kept in-frame rearrangements with V and J called. Such tables lack part of the clones; where checked against another copy, unresolved V genes explain under half of the gap, and the rest is unexplained. Clone size and the V and J calls come from that table; the DNA yielded D and trimming. Recorded for this sample are approximately 2.3 million clones; more than 80% of them occurred a single time. Of the sample, about 0.39% is held by the ten largest clones.

In the case of this clone: Its target antigen remains unknown. One base away there is no much larger clone; base qualities are not given.

The donors were healthy, HIV-negative adults who had no recently reported acute infections or vaccinations. Only Caucasian adults living in Nashville, Tennessee, USA were represented among the donors. Magnetic negative selection was used to enrich CD4+ T cells, after which naive cells were positively selected on CD45RA and the negative fraction became the memory subset. Blood was obtained by leukapheresis, after which PBMCs were separated by Ficoll-Histopaque density gradient centrifugation and cryopreserved in liquid nitrogen vapor phase. Purity and quantity of every magnetically sorted T cell population were checked by analytical flow cytometry. From each sorted fraction, genomic DNA was isolated and quantified by UV absorbance on a Nanodrop 2000c. Trimming removed 2 bases from V and 2 bases from J, leaving 20 bases between the germline ends. The CDR3 spans 17 residues, from the cysteine through the phenylalanine. Only the CDR3 DNA is retained, 51 bases long and in frame from the first base. CDR1 is given as SGHDT and CDR2 as YYEEEE, both from the germline V gene.

The source of this sequence is a man between 18 and 29 years old in good health. Some clones in this sample may be carry-over from other donors' samples. This receptor chain uses TRBV5-6 and TRBJ2-7, and possibly TRBD1, on 6 matching bases. The sequenced material came from naive CD4+ T cells from PBMCs. The cell subset or site tag for this specimen amounts to: CD45RA+ positively selected. CDR3 region: CASSFRQAARVAYEQYF. In nucleotide form, the sequence is TGTGCCAGCAGCTTCCGACAGGCGGCTCGGGTTGCCTACGAGCAGTACTTC.